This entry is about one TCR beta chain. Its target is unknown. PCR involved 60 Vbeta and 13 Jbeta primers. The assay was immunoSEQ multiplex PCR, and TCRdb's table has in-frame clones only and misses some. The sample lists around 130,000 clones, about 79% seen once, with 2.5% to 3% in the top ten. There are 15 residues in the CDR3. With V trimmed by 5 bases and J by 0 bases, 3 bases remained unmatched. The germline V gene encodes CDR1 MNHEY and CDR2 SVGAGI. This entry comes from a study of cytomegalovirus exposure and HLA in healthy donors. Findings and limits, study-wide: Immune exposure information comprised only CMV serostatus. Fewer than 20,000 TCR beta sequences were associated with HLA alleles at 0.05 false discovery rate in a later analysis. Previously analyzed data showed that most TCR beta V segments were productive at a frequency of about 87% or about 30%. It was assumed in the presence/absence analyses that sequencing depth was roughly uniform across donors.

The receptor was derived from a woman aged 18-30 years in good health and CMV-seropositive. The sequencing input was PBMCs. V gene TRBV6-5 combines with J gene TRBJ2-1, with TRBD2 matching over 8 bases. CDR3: CASSRRGGSYNEQFF. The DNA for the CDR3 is TGTGCCAGCAGTCGCCGGGGGGGCTCCTACAATGAGCAGTTCTTC.